One and the same sample provided the 7 T cell receptor beta chains below, sequenced in a study of beta chain features in type 1 diabetes. Isolated RNA was reverse transcribed in full, so expressed TCRB transcripts were sequenced. Sequencing used immunoSEQ multiplex PCR; TCRdb keeps in-frame clones, though not all of them. The sample contains about 900,000 clones, 15% to 20% of which appear only once. The sequenced sample consisted of naive CD4+ T cells from blood. Source of these receptors: a woman aged 18 to 35 in good health.

V gene TRBV11-3 combines with J gene TRBJ2-1, with 14 bases fitting TRBD2. Trimming took 4 bases from V and 6 from J; bases not matched to a gene: 2. The CDR3 extends over 15 amino acids. CDR1 and CDR2 (germline): SGHNT, YENEEA. CDR3 coding DNA: TGTGCCAGCAGCTCGGGGACTAGCGGGAGCAATGAGCAGTTCTTC. Translated: CASSSGTSGSNEQFF. The variable domain in full, with the rest retrieved from reference TRBV11-3 and TRBJ2-1, is EAGVVQSPRYKIIEKKQPVAFWCNPISGHNTLYWYLQNLGQGPELLIRYENEEAVDDSQLPKDRFSAERLKGVDSTLKIQPAELGDSAVYLCASSSGTSGSNEQFFGPGTRLTVL.

The chain uses TRBV6-1 and TRBJ2-7; D possibly matches TRBD1 or TRBD2 (5 bases each). CDR1 is MNHNS and CDR2 is SASEGT in the germline V gene. The CDR3 extends over 14 amino acids. The V end was cut by 5 bases, the J end by 2 bases, with 13 bases between. In DNA, the CDR3 is TGTGCCAGCAGTTCCGGGACCGGGACCTACGAGCAGTACTTC. Its translation: CASSSGTGTYEQYF.

V is TRBV7-9 and J is TRBJ2-2; D gene unclear. CDR3 length equals 14 residues. V was shortened by 2 bases and J by 3 bases, with 7 bases between the two germline ends. CDR1 SEHNR and CDR2 FQNEAQ come from the germline V gene (reference sequence). CDR3 bases: TGTGCCAGCAGCTTAATGTGGGACACCGGGGAGCTGTTTTTT. Residues: CASSLMWDTGELFF.

This clone was seen only a few times. V gene TRBV7-2 combines with J gene TRBJ2-5, with 11 positions matching TRBD2. V lost 5 bases, J lost 5 bases, and 10 bases stayed unmatched. Germline V gene lookup returns CDR1 SGHTA and CDR2 FQGNSA. This CDR3 comprises 16 residues. This CDR3 reads CASSRLAGNPPETQYF. The CDR3 DNA reads as TGTGCCAGCAGCAGACTAGCGGGGAACCCGCCGGAGACCCAGTACTTC. The whole variable domain, remainder taken from reference TRBV7-2 and TRBJ2-5, is GAGVSQSPSNKVTEKGKDVELRCDPISGHTALYWYRQSLGQGLEFLIYFQGNSAPDKSGLPSDRFSAERTGGSVSTLTIQRTQQEDSAVYLCASSRLAGNPPETQYFGPGTRLLVL.

This clone was seen only a few times. The chain has TRBV4-2 and TRBJ2-1; tentatively, D is TRBD2 (6 bases). V lost 7 bases and J 2 bases, leaving 9 bases between the germline ends. The CDR3 is 13 amino acids. CDR1 and CDR2 from the germline V gene are LGHNA and YNFKEQ. This chain's CDR3 is CASTRDAYNEQFF. CDR3 in DNA: TGTGCCAGCACGCGGGACGCCTACAATGAGCAGTTCTTC.

This chain connects TRBV9 to TRBJ2-3; D is unresolved. Per germline, CDR1 SGDLS and CDR2 YYNGEE. There are 14 residues in the CDR3. V was shortened by 3 bases and J by 4 bases, with 12 bases between the two germline ends. CDR3 amino acids: CASSAPIDADTQYF. Written as DNA, the CDR3 is TGTGCCAGCAGCGCCCCTATAGATGCAGATACGCAGTATTTT.

This chain connects TRBV12-5 to TRBJ2-1; D is possibly TRBD1 (6 bases). CDR1 and CDR2 (germline): LGHNT, FRNRAP. The V end was cut by 2 bases, the J end by 10 bases, with 12 bases between. The length of the CDR3 is 13 residues. In nucleotides, the CDR3 is TGTGCTAGTGGTTTGTCCACAACAGGGGAGCAGTTCTTC. Translation: CASGLSTTGEQFF.